This TCR beta chain comes out of a study of post-analysis software for immune sequencing data. Unique molecular identifiers were carried by the TCR beta cDNA libraries. TCRdb re-called the PCR reads through MiXCR, storing one row per CDR3 protein. The sample carries approximately 360,000 distinct CDR3 sequences, about a third recorded once. The clonotype comes from a girl aged 10 to 17 with multiple sclerosis. Input material: blood.

This CDR3 is CASSAPGTEAFF. The DNA for the CDR3 is TGTGCCAGCAGCGCGCCAGGCACTGAAGCTTTCTTT. The gene calls are TRBV9 and TRBJ1-1; D remains unclear. From germline, CDR1 is SGDLS and CDR2 YYNGEE. V was shortened by 3 bases and J by 4 bases, with 7 bases between the two germline ends. The CDR3 has 12 residues.